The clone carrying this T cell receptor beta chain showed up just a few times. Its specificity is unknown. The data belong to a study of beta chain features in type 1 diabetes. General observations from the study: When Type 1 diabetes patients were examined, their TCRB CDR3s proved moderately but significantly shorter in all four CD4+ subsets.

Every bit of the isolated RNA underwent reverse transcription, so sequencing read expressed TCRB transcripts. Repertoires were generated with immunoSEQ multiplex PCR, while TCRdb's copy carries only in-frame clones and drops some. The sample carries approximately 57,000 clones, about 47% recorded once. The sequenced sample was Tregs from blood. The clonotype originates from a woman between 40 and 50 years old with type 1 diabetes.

The CDR3 is CASSQGGTSSSYEQYF. The CDR3 nucleotides read TGCGCCAGCAGCCAAGGCGGCACCTCTTCCTCCTACGAGCAGTACTTC. The rearrangement links TRBV4-1 to TRBJ2-7; D not resolved. This CDR3 spans 16 amino acids. V was pared by 1 base and J by 0 bases, with 13 bases between. Germline lookup yields CDR1 MGHRA and CDR2 YSYEKL.